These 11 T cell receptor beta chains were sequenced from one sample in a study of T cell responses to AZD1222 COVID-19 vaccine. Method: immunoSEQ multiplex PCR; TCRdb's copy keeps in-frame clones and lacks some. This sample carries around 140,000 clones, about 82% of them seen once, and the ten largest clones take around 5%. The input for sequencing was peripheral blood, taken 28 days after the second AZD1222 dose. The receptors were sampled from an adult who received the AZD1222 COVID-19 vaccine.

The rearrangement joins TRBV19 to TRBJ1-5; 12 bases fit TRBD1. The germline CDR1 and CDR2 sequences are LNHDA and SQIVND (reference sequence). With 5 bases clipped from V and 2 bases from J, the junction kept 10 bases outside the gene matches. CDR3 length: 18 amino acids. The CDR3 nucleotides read TGTGCCAGTAGTTCTTCCTGGGACAGGGGGCGCGGCAATCAGCCCCAGCATTTT. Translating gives CASSSSWDRGRGNQPQHF.

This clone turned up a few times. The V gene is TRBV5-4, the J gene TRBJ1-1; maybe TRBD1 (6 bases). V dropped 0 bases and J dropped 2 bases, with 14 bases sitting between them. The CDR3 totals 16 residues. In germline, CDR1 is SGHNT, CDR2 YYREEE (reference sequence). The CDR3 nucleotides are TGTGCCAGCAGCTTGGAACAGGCAGGGGTTAACACTGAAGCTTTCTTT. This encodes CASSLEQAGVNTEAFF.

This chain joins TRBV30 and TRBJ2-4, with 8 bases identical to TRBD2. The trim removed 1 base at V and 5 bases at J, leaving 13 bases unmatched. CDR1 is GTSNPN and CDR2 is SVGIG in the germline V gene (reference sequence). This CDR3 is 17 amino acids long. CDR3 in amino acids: CAWSGSREGGEENIQYF. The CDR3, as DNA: TGTGCCTGGAGTGGATCCCGGGAGGGAGGGGAGGAAAACATTCAGTACTTC.

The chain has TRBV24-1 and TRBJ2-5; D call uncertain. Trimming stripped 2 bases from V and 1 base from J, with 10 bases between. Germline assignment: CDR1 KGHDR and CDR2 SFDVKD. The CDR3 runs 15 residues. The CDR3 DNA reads TGTGCCACCAGTGATTCCCAGGCAGCCCAAGAGACCCAGTACTTC. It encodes CATSDSQAAQETQYF.

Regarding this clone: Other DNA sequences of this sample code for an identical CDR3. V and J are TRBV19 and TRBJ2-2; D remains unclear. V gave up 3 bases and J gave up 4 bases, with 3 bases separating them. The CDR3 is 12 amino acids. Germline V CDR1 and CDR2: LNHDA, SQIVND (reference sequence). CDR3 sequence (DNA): TGTGCCAGTAGTATCGCCACCGGGGAGCTGTTTTTT. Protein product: CASSIATGELFF.

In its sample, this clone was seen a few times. The CDR3 DNA reads as TGTGCCAGCAGTGAAGGGAGGGGGCTGACTCGTTCCGAAGCTTTCTTT. This encodes CASSEGRGLTRSEAFF. This chain joins TRBV6-1 and TRBJ1-1; 7 bases map to TRBD1. The V segment lost 1 base and the J segment 8 bases; nucleotides outside the gene matches: 13. The germline V gene has CDR1 MNHNS and CDR2 SASEGT. This CDR3 has 16 amino acids.

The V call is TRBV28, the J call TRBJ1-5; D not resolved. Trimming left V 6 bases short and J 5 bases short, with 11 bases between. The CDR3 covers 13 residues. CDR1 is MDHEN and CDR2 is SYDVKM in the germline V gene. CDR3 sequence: CASSQQLYQPQHF. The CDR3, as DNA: TGTGCCAGCAGCCAACAGCTGTATCAGCCCCAGCATTTT.

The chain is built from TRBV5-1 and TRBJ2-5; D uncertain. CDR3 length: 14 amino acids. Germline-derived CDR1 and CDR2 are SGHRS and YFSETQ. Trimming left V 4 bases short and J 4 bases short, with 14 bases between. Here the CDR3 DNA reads TGCGCCAGCAGCCTCCTGAACTTGGGAGAGACCCAGTACTTC. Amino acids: CASSLLNLGETQYF.

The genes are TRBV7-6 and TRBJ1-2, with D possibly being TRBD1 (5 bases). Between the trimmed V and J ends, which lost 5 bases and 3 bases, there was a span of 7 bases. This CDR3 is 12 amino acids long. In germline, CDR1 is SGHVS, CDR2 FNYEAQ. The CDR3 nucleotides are TGTGCCAGCAGCCCAGGGCACTATGGCTACACCTTC. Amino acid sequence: CASSPGHYGYTF.

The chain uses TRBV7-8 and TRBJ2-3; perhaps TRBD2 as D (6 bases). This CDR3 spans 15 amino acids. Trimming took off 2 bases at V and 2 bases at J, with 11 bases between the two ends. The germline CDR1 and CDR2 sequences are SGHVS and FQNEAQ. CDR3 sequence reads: CASSLRGAITDTQYF. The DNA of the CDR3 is TGTGCCAGCAGCTTACGCGGGGCTATCACAGATACGCAGTATTTT.

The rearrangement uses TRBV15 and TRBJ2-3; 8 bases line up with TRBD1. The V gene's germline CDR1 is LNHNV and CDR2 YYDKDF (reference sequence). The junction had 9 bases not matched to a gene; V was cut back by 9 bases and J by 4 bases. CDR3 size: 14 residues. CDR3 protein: CATRRQGFADTQYF. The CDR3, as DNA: TGTGCCACTAGAAGACAGGGGTTTGCAGATACGCAGTATTTT.